Below are 10 T cell receptor beta chains sequenced from a single sample in a study of T-cell memory formation after mild COVID-19. TCRdb passed the 5' RACE reads through MiXCR, listing each CDR3 protein once. The sample records 57,000 or so distinct CDR3 sequences, over 8.5% being singletons. Sequencing was performed on PBMCs or a T cell subset sorted from them (not recorded which). Receptors originate from a man between 18 and 29 years old who had mild COVID-19 (a few samples of this study predate the infection). Cell type and time point are not known.

This clonotype came up a few times. V usage is TRBV7-2 and J usage is TRBJ2-7; maybe TRBD1 (5 bases). Trimming shortened V by 6 bases and J by 2 bases, and 11 bases separated the two germline ends. There are 13 residues in the CDR3. Germline lookup yields CDR1 SGHTA and CDR2 FQGNSA. The CDR3 region is CASSAGFAYEQYF. For the CDR3, the DNA is TGTGCCAGCAGTGCAGGGTTCGCCTACGAGCAGTACTTC.

This clonotype was detected a few times. The chain joins TRBV5-1 to TRBJ1-2; TRBD1 matches 8 bases. The CDR3 runs to 13 residues. Germline assignment: CDR1 SGHRS and CDR2 YFSETQ. After removal of 3 bases from V and 13 bases from J, the junction contained 11 bases not matched to a gene. CDR3 region: CASSSTIQGDLTF. The DNA of the CDR3 is TGCGCCAGCAGCTCGACGATACAGGGGGACCTCACCTTC.

This clonotype was picked up a small number of times. The chain combines TRBV9 with TRBJ2-7; D possibly corresponds to TRBD1 (5 bases). Germline V gives CDR1 SGDLS, CDR2 YYNGEE. CDR3 length: 15 amino acids. The V gene lost 0 bases and the J gene lost 1 base, with 11 bases spanning the gap. In DNA form, the CDR3 reads TGTGCCAGCAGCGTAGATGAGACAGTATCCTACGAGCAGTACTTC. Encoded protein: CASSVDETVSYEQYF.

The chain is built from TRBV9 and TRBJ2-5; 12 positions match TRBD2. With 4 bases clipped from V and 5 bases from J, the junction kept 6 bases outside the gene matches. CDR3 length: 15 residues. Germline V gives CDR1 SGDLS, CDR2 YYNGEE. CDR3 DNA: TGTGCCAGCAGCTCCAGACTAGCGGGGGCCGAGACCCAGTACTTC. It translates to CASSSRLAGAETQYF.

This clonotype was counted only a few times. This chain links TRBV12-3 or TRBV12-4 with TRBJ2-7; 7 positions agree with TRBD1. The V gene end was trimmed by 4 bases and the J gene end by 1 base; junction bases not matched to a gene: 1. CDR3 size: 13 residues. DNA of the CDR3: TGTGCCAGCAGTTGGGGACAGTCCTACGAGCAGTACTTC. Translated, it gives CASSWGQSYEQYF.

This clonotype came up once. This could be a read error, since a much larger clone is one nucleotide away. DNA for the CDR3: TGTGCCAGCAGCCTACCAGTGAAGGAGCAGTACGTC. It encodes CASSLPVKEQYV. The chain combines TRBV6-2 or TRBV6-3 with TRBJ2-7; unclear D gene. V shed 6 bases and J shed 7 bases, with 13 bases lying between them. The CDR3 length is 12 residues. Germline loops: CDR1 MNHEY, CDR2 SVGEGT.

This clonotype was seen a few times. This rearrangement joins TRBV25-1 to TRBJ2-2; no reliable D call. From germline, CDR1 is MGHDK and CDR2 SYGVNS. V lost 5 bases and J lost 3, with 4 bases in between. The CDR3 is 12 residues long. CDR3 DNA: TGTGCCAGCAGTACCCACACCGGGGAGCTGTTTTTT. Amino acids: CASSTHTGELFF. Combining the CDR3 with reference TRBV25-1 and TRBJ2-2 gives the whole variable domain EADIYQTPRYLVIGTGKKITLECSQTMGHDKMYWYQQDPGMELHLIHYSYGVNSTEKGDLSSESTVSRIRTEHFPLTLESARPSHTSQYLCASSTHTGELFFGEGSRLTVL.

This clonotype has just a few counts. This sequence joins TRBV5-5 and TRBJ1-1; D remains unclear. This CDR3 comprises 14 residues. Looked up from germline, CDR1 is SGHKS and CDR2 is YYEKEE (reference sequence). Trimming took 6 bases from V and 6 from J, leaving 18 bases between them. This CDR3 reads CASNPNPGIPEAFF. Here the CDR3 DNA reads TGTGCCAGCAATCCGAACCCCGGGATTCCTGAAGCTTTCTTT. Full variable domain (remainder filled in from reference TRBV5-5 and TRBJ1-1): DAGVTQSPTHLIKTRGQQVTLRCSPISGHKSVSWYQQVLGQGPQFIFQYYEKEERGRGNFPDRFSARQFPNYSSELNVNALLLGDSALYLCASNPNPGIPEAFFGQGTRLTVV.

This chain joins TRBV7-3 and TRBJ1-2; TRBD1 matches 11 bases. Trimming cost V 3 bases and J 4 bases; bases outside gene matches: 4. In germline, CDR1 is SGHTA, CDR2 FQGTGA. The CDR3 spans 15 residues. CDR3 coding DNA: TGTGCCAGCAGCTTCCGGGACAGGGGGATCTATGGCTACACCTTC. It yields the protein CASSFRDRGIYGYTF.

This clonotype was picked up a small number of times. This chain uses TRBV6-6 with TRBJ1-1, with D unclear. Between the trimmed V and J ends, which lost 5 bases and 5 bases, there was a span of 9 bases. The CDR3 spans 12 residues. The V gene's germline CDR1 is MNHNY and CDR2 SVGAGI (reference sequence). The CDR3 DNA follows: TGTGCCAGCAGTCGGAGTAGGACTGAAGCTTTCTTT. Amino acids: CASSRSRTEAFF.